Here is one T cell receptor beta chain with its context. Its antigen is undetermined. The analysis combined second doses at about 4 or about 12 weeks. The data are from a study of T cell responses to AZD1222 COVID-19 vaccine. Assay: immunoSEQ multiplex PCR; the TCRdb copy retains only in-frame clones and omits some. The sample shows under 150,000 clones, about 90% of them seen only once. General study findings and limits: Donors were mostly white British, more females; clonal diversity possibly underestimated.

Losses at the gene ends were 5 bases for V and 2 bases for J; bases not matched to a gene: 2. Germline assignment: CDR1 GTSNPN and CDR2 SVGIG (reference sequence). The CDR3 has 12 residues. This TCR came from an adult who received the AZD1222 COVID-19 vaccine. The chain combines TRBV30 with TRBJ2-7; 8 bases map to TRBD1. The sample in question was peripheral blood, obtained 28 days after the second AZD1222 dose. The CDR3 DNA reads TGTGCCTGGGGGGACAGGACCTACGAGCAGTACTTC. It is translated as CAWGDRTYEQYF.